The clone carrying this T cell receptor (beta chain) was recorded at least ten times. Germline lookup yields CDR1 MGHDK and CDR2 SYGVNS. V gave up 3 bases and J gave up 4 bases; unmatched junction bases: 5. The CDR3 sequence is 15 residues long. This record belongs to a study of response to subunit inactivated influenza vaccine. TCRdb re-derived calls from the RT-PCR reads in MiXCR, one entry per CDR3 protein. This sample carries more than 500,000 distinct CDR3 sequences, approximately 10% of them seen once, and the ten largest clones take about 11%. This sample also belongs to another study, concerning T cells expressing NK-cell markers. That paper adds: TCR beta libraries carry UMIs added by 5'RACE template switching. All TCR beta repertoires analysed originated from sorted CD3+CD56+NKG2C+, CD3+CD56+NKG2C- and CD3+CD56-NKG2C+ T cells.

The chain has TRBV25-1 and TRBJ2-5, with 10 bases matching TRBD1. The clonotype was recovered from a man aged 45-65 years who received an inactivated influenza vaccine. The source material was PBMCs from blood, sampled on the day of vaccination. The CDR3 sequence is CASSDPGTGVETQYF. In DNA, the CDR3 is TGTGCCAGCAGTGACCCTGGGACAGGGGTAGAGACCCAGTACTTC.